Listed here are 21 T cell receptor beta chains from one sample, sequenced in a study of T-cell reconstitution after alpha-beta-depleted transplantation in children. Unique molecular identifiers tagged the TCRbeta library. MiXCR was run by TCRdb on the PCR reads, yielding one entry per CDR3 protein. This table has about 640,000 distinct CDR3 sequences, approximately 15% appearing once. The material sequenced was PBMCs from the stem cell graft donor, taken from the stem cell graft. These receptor sequences come from a human donor who donated a stem cell graft to a child with acute myeloid leukemia.

As regards this clonotype: This may stem from a read error, because a much larger clone lies one nucleotide away. This sequence joins TRBV5-5 and TRBJ2-7; 9 bases map to TRBD1. Germline lookup yields CDR1 SGHKS and CDR2 YYEKEE (reference sequence). The CDR3 contains 15 residues. The CDR3 DNA sequence: TGTGCCAGCAGGTCTCCCGGGACAGGGTTAGACGAGCGGTACTTC. Translated: CASRSPGTGLDERYF.

There are a few counts of this clonotype. The chain joins TRBV24-1 to TRBJ2-7; possibly TRBD1 for D (6 bases). V shed 7 bases and J shed 5 bases, with 11 bases lying between them. The germline gives CDR1 KGHDR, CDR2 SFDVKD. CDR3 length: 12 residues. As DNA, the CDR3 is TGTGCCACCAGCTTAACAGGGAACGAGCAGTACTTC. It encodes CATSLTGNEQYF.

This clonotype has ten or more counts. This chain connects TRBV6-5 to TRBJ2-7; 7 bases are shared with TRBD1. The CDR3 is 16 amino acids. Germline-derived CDR1 and CDR2 are MNHEY and SVGAGI. V lost 2 bases to trimming and J lost 1 base; unmatched junction nucleotides: 8. In nucleotides, the CDR3 is TGTGCCAGCAGTTACGCAGTGGGACAGCGATCCTACGAGCAGTACTTC. Protein product: CASSYAVGQRSYEQYF.

This clonotype was counted a few times. The V and J genes are TRBV12-3 or TRBV12-4 and TRBJ1-4; 8 bases agree with TRBD1. Trimming cost V 6 bases and J 3 bases; bases outside gene matches: 3. The CDR3 is 14 amino acids. CDR3 protein: CASRETGANEKLFF. The CDR3 nucleotides are TGTGCCAGCAGGGAGACAGGGGCTAATGAAAAACTGTTTTTT.

V gene TRBV7-2 combines with J gene TRBJ2-1; 14 bases align to TRBD2. CDR1 and CDR2 (germline): SGHTA, FQGNSA. The junction had 1 base not matched to a gene; V was cut back by 4 bases and J by 8 bases. This CDR3 is built from 14 residues. The CDR3 sequence: CASSWGLAGDEQFF. As DNA, the CDR3 is TGTGCCAGCAGCTGGGGACTAGCGGGGGATGAGCAGTTCTTC.

The chain joins TRBV7-9 to TRBJ1-4; D unclear. V dropped 2 bases and J dropped 7 bases, with 5 bases sitting between them. This CDR3 has 12 residues. Germline V gives CDR1 SEHNR, CDR2 FQNEAQ (reference sequence). This chain's CDR3 is CASSLLSEKLFF. In nucleotides, the CDR3 is TGTGCCAGCAGCTTATTGTCTGAAAAACTGTTTTTT.

Remarks on this clonotype: The germline gene is not matched at one end of the junction; a read error may be the cause. The chain is built from TRBV7-2 and TRBJ2-3, with 7 nucleotides matching TRBD1. Germline V CDR1 and CDR2: SGHTA, FQGNSA. The CDR3 runs to 13 residues. CDR3 loop: CASRYDGTATQYF. The CDR3 DNA reads TGTGCCAGCAGATACGACGGGACAGCTACGCAGTATTTT.

This clonotype was seen a few times. This chain joins TRBV20-1 and TRBJ2-6; 9 bases line up with TRBD1. Germline assignment: CDR1 DFQATT and CDR2 SNEGSKA (reference sequence). The CDR3 is made up of 17 amino acids. The trim removed 7 bases at V and 0 bases at J, leaving 10 bases unmatched. CDR3 sequence (DNA): TGCAGTGTCATGACAGGGGGGGGACTCTCTGGGGCCAACGTCCTGACTTTC. Translating gives CSVMTGGGLSGANVLTF.

This clonotype was picked up a small number of times. The chain recombines TRBV27 with TRBJ2-5, with D perhaps TRBD1 (6 bases). V was shortened by 0 bases and J by 4 bases, with 12 bases between the two germline ends. Germline V gives CDR1 MNHEY, CDR2 SMNVEV (reference sequence). The CDR3 spans 15 residues. The CDR3 is CASSLSRVQGETQYF. In DNA, the CDR3 is TGTGCCAGCAGTTTATCAAGGGTACAGGGAGAGACCCAGTACTTC.

At least ten counts were recorded for this clonotype. The V call is TRBV20-1, the J call TRBJ2-5; TRBD2 is a possible D gene (6 bases). V shed 2 bases and J shed 9 bases, with 16 bases lying between them. The CDR3 contains 13 residues. Germline V gene lookup returns CDR1 DFQATT and CDR2 SNEGSKA (reference sequence). The CDR3 DNA reads as TGCAGTGCTAGATGGACGGAGGGGAGCCCCCAGTACTTC. Protein sequence: CSARWTEGSPQYF.

The chain employs TRBV5-5 and TRBJ1-4; TRBD1 might be the D (5 bases). V dropped 0 bases and J dropped 8 bases, with 14 bases sitting between them. This CDR3 region has 15 residues. Germline-derived CDR1 and CDR2 are SGHKS and YYEKEE (reference sequence). CDR3 in DNA: TGTGCCAGCAGCTTGGTAGTTGGGACCGGGGAAAAACTGTTTTTT. Its protein is CASSLVVGTGEKLFF.

The chain carries TRBV19 and TRBJ1-6; perhaps TRBD1 as D (6 bases). Germline values: CDR1 LNHDA, CDR2 SQIVND (reference sequence). Trimming cost V 6 bases and J 10 bases, with 19 bases left between them. The CDR3 runs 15 residues. CDR3 in DNA: TGTGCCAGTAGCGGCACAGGGAAGGCTGGATCACCCCTCCACTTT. Its protein is CASSGTGKAGSPLHF.

The rearrangement uses TRBV5-6 and TRBJ2-2; maybe TRBD1 (6 bases). CDR3 size: 14 residues. Germline assignment: CDR1 SGHDT and CDR2 YYEEEE. V was clipped by 3 bases and J by 5 bases, with 11 bases between them. Written as DNA, the CDR3 is TGTGCCAGCAGCTCGGGACACCTTACCGGGGAGCTGTTTTTT. It translates to CASSSGHLTGELFF. Full variable domain (rest looked up from reference TRBV5-6 and TRBJ2-2): DAGVTQSPTHLIKTRGQQVTLRCSPKSGHDTVSWYQQALGQGPQFIFQYYEEEERQRGNFPDRFSGHQFPNYSSELNVNALLLGDSALYLCASSSGHLTGELFFGEGSRLTVL.

This clonotype was seen only a few times. V gene TRBV7-9 combines with J gene TRBJ2-3, with 14 bases matching TRBD2. This CDR3 has 17 residues. After removal of 5 bases from V and 2 bases from J, the junction contained 6 bases not matched to a gene. Germline V gives CDR1 SEHNR, CDR2 FQNEAQ (reference sequence). As DNA, the CDR3 is TGTGCCAGCAGCCCGCGGACTAGCGGGGGGATCACAGATACGCAGTATTTT. Translation gives CASSPRTSGGITDTQYF.

This clonotype appeared a few times. V usage is TRBV30 and J usage is TRBJ2-3, with D possibly being TRBD2 (6 bases). CDR3 length: 13 amino acids. CDR1 GTSNPN and CDR2 SVGIG come from the germline V gene (reference sequence). The germline V and J ends were trimmed by 2 bases and 5 bases, with 11 bases remaining between them. CDR3 sequence reads: CAWSRRGKDTQYF. CDR3 bases: TGTGCCTGGAGTCGTCGGGGGAAAGATACGCAGTATTTT.

This clonotype was counted ten times or more. This chain connects TRBV10-3 to TRBJ1-5; D gene ambiguous. V was cut by 2 bases and J by 6 bases, with 11 bases left in between. This CDR3 has 14 amino acids. Germline CDR1 and CDR2: ENHRY and SYGVKD. CDR3 region: CAISEGETSQPQHF. CDR3 coding DNA: TGTGCCATCAGTGAGGGGGAGACGAGTCAGCCCCAGCATTTT.

This clonotype has ten or more counts. The gene calls are TRBV5-5 and TRBJ1-1; a possible D gene is TRBD1 (5 bases). CDR1 is SGHKS and CDR2 is YYEKEE in the germline V gene (reference sequence). There are 13 residues in the CDR3. V lost 2 bases and J 6 bases, leaving 11 bases between the germline ends. The CDR3 coding sequence is TGTGCCAGCAGCTTTCAGGGTATGGCTGAAGCTTTCTTT. This sequence encodes CASSFQGMAEAFF.

This clonotype was counted a few times. The chain couples TRBV25-1 to TRBJ2-3; D remains ambiguous. Trimming took off 4 bases at V and 6 bases at J, with 8 bases between the two ends. Germline V lookup: CDR1 MGHDK, CDR2 SYGVNS. The CDR3 is made up of 12 amino acids. For the CDR3, the DNA is TGTGCCAGCAGTGGTGGACGGGATACGCAGTATTTT. Its protein product is CASSGGRDTQYF.

This clonotype was observed many times. The chain recombines TRBV5-1 with TRBJ2-3; D gene uncertain. Germline assignment: CDR1 SGHRS and CDR2 YFSETQ. The CDR3 spans 15 residues. Trimming took off 0 bases at V and 2 bases at J, with 10 bases between the two ends. CDR3 residues: CASSLEARPTDTQYF. The CDR3 DNA follows: TGCGCCAGCAGCTTGGAGGCCCGGCCCACAGATACGCAGTATTTT. Complete variable domain (other parts from reference TRBV5-1 and TRBJ2-3): KAGVTQTPRYLIKTRGQQVTLSCSPISGHRSVSWYQQTPGQGLQFLFEYFSETQRNKGNFPGRFSGRQFSNSRSEMNVSTLELGDSALYLCASSLEARPTDTQYFGPGTRLTVL.

The chain uses TRBV6-5 and TRBJ1-1; tentatively, D is TRBD1 (5 bases). Trimming took 5 bases from V and 0 from J, leaving 16 bases between them. Per the germline V gene, CDR1 is MNHEY and CDR2 is SVGAGI. The CDR3 consists of 16 residues. In DNA form, the CDR3 reads TGTGCCAGCAGTAGACCGGGACGGCTTATGAACACTGAAGCTTTCTTT. Its translation is CASSRPGRLMNTEAFF.

This clonotype has a count of ten or more. The chain recombines TRBV20-1 with TRBJ2-3; 11 nucleotides agree with TRBD2. This CDR3 contains 16 residues. Germline V lookup: CDR1 DFQATT, CDR2 SNEGSKA (reference sequence). The V segment lost 1 base and the J segment 2 bases; nucleotides outside the gene matches: 5. As DNA, the CDR3 is TGCAGTGCTAGAGGGCTAGCGGGGGGCGTCACAGATACGCAGTATTTT. This encodes CSARGLAGGVTDTQYF.